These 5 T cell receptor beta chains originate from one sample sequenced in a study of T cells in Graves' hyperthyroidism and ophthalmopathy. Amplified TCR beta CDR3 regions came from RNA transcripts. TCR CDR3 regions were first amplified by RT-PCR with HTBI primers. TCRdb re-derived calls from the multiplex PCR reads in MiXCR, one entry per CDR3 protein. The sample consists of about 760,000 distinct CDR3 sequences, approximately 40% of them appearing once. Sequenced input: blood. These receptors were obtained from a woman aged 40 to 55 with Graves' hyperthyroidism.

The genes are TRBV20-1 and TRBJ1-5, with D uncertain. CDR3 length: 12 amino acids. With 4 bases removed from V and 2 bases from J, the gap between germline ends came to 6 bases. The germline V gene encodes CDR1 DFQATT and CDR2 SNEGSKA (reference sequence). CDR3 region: CSAIGRNQPQHF. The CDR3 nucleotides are TGCAGTGCTATTGGGCGCAATCAGCCCCAGCATTTT.

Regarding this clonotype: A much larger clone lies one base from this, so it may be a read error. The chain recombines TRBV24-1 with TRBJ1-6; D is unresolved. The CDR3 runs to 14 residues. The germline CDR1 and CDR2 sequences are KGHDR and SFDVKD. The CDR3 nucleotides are TGTGCCAGCAGTTTTGTGCTCGGGGATTCACCCCTCCACTTT. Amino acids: CASSFVLGDSPLHF.

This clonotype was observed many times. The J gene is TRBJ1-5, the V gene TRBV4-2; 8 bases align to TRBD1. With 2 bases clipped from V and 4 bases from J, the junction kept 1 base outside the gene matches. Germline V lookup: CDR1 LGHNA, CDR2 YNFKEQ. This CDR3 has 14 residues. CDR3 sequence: CASSQQGANQPQHF. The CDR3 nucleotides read TGTGCCAGCAGCCAACAGGGGGCGAATCAGCCCCAGCATTTT.

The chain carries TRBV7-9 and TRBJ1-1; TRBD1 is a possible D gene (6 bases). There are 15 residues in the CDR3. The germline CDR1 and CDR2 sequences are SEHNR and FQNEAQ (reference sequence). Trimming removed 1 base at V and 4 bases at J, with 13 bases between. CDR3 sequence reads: CASSLEVGGLTEAFF. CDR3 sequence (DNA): TGTGCCAGCAGCTTAGAAGTAGGGGGACTCACTGAAGCTTTCTTT.

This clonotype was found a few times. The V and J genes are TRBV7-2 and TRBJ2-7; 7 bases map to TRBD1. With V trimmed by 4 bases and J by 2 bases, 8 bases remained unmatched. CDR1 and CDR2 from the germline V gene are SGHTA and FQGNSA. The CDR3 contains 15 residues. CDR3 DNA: TGTGCCAGCAGCTATTCCGGGACAGTTACCTACGAGCAGTACTTC. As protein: CASSYSGTVTYEQYF.